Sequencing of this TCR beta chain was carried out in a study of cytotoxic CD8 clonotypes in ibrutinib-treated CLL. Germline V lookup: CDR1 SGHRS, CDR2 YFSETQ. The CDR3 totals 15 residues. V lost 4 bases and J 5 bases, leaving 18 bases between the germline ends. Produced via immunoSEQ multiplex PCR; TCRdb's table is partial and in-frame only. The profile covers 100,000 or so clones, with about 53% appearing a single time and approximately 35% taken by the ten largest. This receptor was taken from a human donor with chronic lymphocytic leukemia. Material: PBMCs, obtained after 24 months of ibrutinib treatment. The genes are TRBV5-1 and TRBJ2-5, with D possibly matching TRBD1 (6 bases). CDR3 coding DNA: TGCGCCAGCAGCCCAATGCCCAGGGGAGAGGAGACCCAGTACTTC. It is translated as CASSPMPRGEETQYF. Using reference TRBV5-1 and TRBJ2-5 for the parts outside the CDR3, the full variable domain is KAGVTQTPRYLIKTRGQQVTLSCSPISGHRSVSWYQQTPGQGLQFLFEYFSETQRNKGNFPGRFSGRQFSNSRSEMNVSTLELGDSALYLCASSPMPRGEETQYFGPGTRLLVL.